This T cell receptor (beta chain) originates from a study of blood T cell repertoires in COVID-19. In the study overall: Specimens from acute and convalescent COVID-19 originated in the United States, Italy and Spain. From T cells, B-cell-depleted T cells, or PBMCs came the material, which was cDNA or gDNA.

Authors' data handling: Reference gene primer amplification gave nucleated cell count estimates. Assay used: immunoSEQ multiplex PCR; TCRdb lists only in-frame clones, some missing. The V and J calls and the clone size are those of that table, but D and trimming were determined from the DNA. There are over 65,000 clones in the sample; roughly 90% occur only once, and approximately 4.5% lies in the top ten. The TCR was taken from a man aged 50 or older with active COVID-19. The sample comprised peripheral blood.

The CDR3 is CASGGQREYNNEQFF. In DNA, the CDR3 is TGTGCCAGCGGAGGCCAGCGGGAGTACAACAATGAGCAGTTCTTC. V gene TRBV25-1 combines with J gene TRBJ2-1; 8 nucleotides match TRBD2. CDR3 length: 15 residues. J lost 5 bases, V lost 8 bases, and 11 bases had no gene match. Germline assignment: CDR1 MGHDK and CDR2 SYGVNS.